The 20 T cell receptor beta chains below all came from one sample that was sequenced in a study of OX40 agonist ivuxolimab in advanced cancers. Data came from immunoSEQ multiplex PCR; TCRdb stores just in-frame clones and leaves some out. The sample consists of around 65,000 clones, nearly 90% of them appearing once. Sequencing used CD4+ or CD8+ T cells sorted from blood, obtained in a trial of the OX40 agonist ivuxolimab. The source of these receptors is an adult with an advanced solid tumor such as melanoma, head and neck, liver or kidney cancer.

The chain couples TRBV18 to TRBJ2-5, with 14 positions matching TRBD2. Germline CDR1 is KGHSH and CDR2 is LQKENI. CDR3 size: 16 residues. J was trimmed by 5 bases and V by 3 bases; bases with no gene match: 5. The CDR3 nucleotides are TGTGCCAGCTCACCCGGACTAGCGGGAGGTCTGGAGACCCAGTACTTC. The encoded protein is CASSPGLAGGLETQYF.

V gene TRBV7-2 combines with J gene TRBJ2-3, with 7 nucleotides matching TRBD2. The CDR3 is made up of 15 amino acids. V trimming: 5 bases; J trimming: 4 bases; junction bases outside the gene matches: 9. The V gene's germline CDR1 is SGHTA and CDR2 FQGNSA. The CDR3 nucleotides are TGTGCCAGCAGCCCTGGCGGGAGAGGCTCAGATACGCAGTATTTT. It is translated as CASSPGGRGSDTQYF.

The rearrangement joins TRBV5-1 to TRBJ2-7; D perhaps matches TRBD1 (5 bases). CDR3 size: 15 residues. The germline V and J ends were trimmed by 1 base and 1 base, with 12 bases remaining between them. Germline V gene data show CDR1 as SGHRS and CDR2 as YFSETQ. The CDR3 bases are TGCGCCAGCAGCTTGTTGCCGACAGTTTCCTACGAGCAGTACTTC. This encodes CASSLLPTVSYEQYF.

The gene calls are TRBV6-5 and TRBJ1-5, with D tentatively TRBD1 (5 bases). The CDR3 has 15 amino acids. Trimming took 7 bases from V and 0 from J, leaving 13 bases between them. In germline, CDR1 is MNHEY, CDR2 SVGAGI. Here the CDR3 DNA reads TGTGCCAGCACCCGGACACCCTATAGCAATCAGCCCCAGCATTTT. Translation gives CASTRTPYSNQPQHF.

Concerning this clone itself: An end of the junction differs from the germline gene, which may be a read error. Other DNA variants within this sample encode the same CDR3. The rearrangement links TRBV30 to TRBJ2-7; 9 bases align to TRBD2. Germline CDR1 GTSNPN, CDR2 SVGIG (reference sequence). The length of the CDR3 is 13 residues. CDR3 nucleotide sequence: TGCGCCTGGAGCGCAATAGCGGGGGACGAGCAGTACTTC. Translation: CAWSAIAGDEQYF. The full variable domain, its missing parts supplied by reference TRBV30 and TRBJ2-7, is SQTIHQWPATLVQPVGSPLSLECTVEGTSNPNLYWYRQAAGRGLQLLFYSVGIGQISSEVPQNLSASRPQDRQFILSSKKLLLSDSGFYLCAWSAIAGDEQYFGPGTRLTVT.

The chain is built from TRBV18 and TRBJ1-3; D might be TRBD1 (6 bases). The CDR3 runs 16 residues. Germline values: CDR1 KGHSH, CDR2 LQKENI. V lost 0 bases and J lost 6, with 15 bases in between. CDR3 nucleotide sequence: TGTGCCAGCTCACCACCGGTGGAACAGGGTGAAAACACCATATATTTT. It encodes CASSPPVEQGENTIYF.

The chain links TRBV4-2 to TRBJ2-1; the D gene could be TRBD1 or TRBD2 (6 bases each). CDR1 is LGHNA and CDR2 is YNFKEQ in the germline V gene. Trimming removed 0 bases at V and 0 bases at J, with 15 bases between. The CDR3 totals 18 residues. The CDR3 coding sequence is TGTGCCAGCAGCCAAGATCGGGGGACAACAGGCTCCTACAATGAGCAGTTCTTC. Its protein is CASSQDRGTTGSYNEQFF.

The chain employs TRBV5-5 and TRBJ2-1; D call uncertain. The CDR3 consists of 14 residues. Germline CDR1 SGHKS, CDR2 YYEKEE (reference sequence). V lost 4 bases, J lost 3 bases, and 11 bases lay in between. DNA of the CDR3: TGTGCCAGCAGCCTTGGAGTAGACTACAATGAGCAGTTCTTC. This gives the protein CASSLGVDYNEQFF.

The chain is built from TRBV19 and TRBJ2-5; 8 bases fit TRBD2. The CDR3 is 15 residues long. With V trimmed by 5 bases and J by 7 bases, 12 bases remained unmatched. The V gene's germline CDR1 is LNHDA and CDR2 SQIVND (reference sequence). The CDR3 DNA sequence: TGTGCCAGTAGTCCGGGTCTAGCGGGTCCTGGGACCCAGTACTTC. Translating it yields CASSPGLAGPGTQYF.

The CDR3, as DNA: TGTGCCAGCACCTGGAACACCGGGGAGCTGTTTTTT. This sequence encodes CASTWNTGELFF. The chain couples TRBV6-1 to TRBJ2-2; D unresolved. The CDR3 is made up of 12 amino acids. The germline V gene has CDR1 MNHNS and CDR2 SASEGT. V shed 7 bases and J shed 1 base, with 4 bases lying between them.

The rearrangement joins TRBV10-1 to TRBJ2-2; 8 nucleotides match TRBD2. This CDR3 comprises 13 residues. Germline V gene sequence: CDR1 WNHNN, CDR2 SYGVQD (reference sequence). V dropped 4 bases and J dropped 6; count of bases not matched to a gene: 1. CDR3 DNA: TGCGCCAGCAGTGTAGCGGGACCCGGGGAGCTGTTTTTT. The encoded protein is CASSVAGPGELFF.

The chain recombines TRBV28 with TRBJ1-3; a possible D gene is TRBD1 (5 bases). Germline loops: CDR1 MDHEN, CDR2 SYDVKM. V was cut by 5 bases and J by 2 bases, with 13 bases left in between. The CDR3 length is 15 residues. The DNA of the CDR3 is TGTGCCAGCAGTGGGCTTCGCAGGGCTGGAAACACCATATATTTT. Translated, it gives CASSGLRRAGNTIYF. The whole variable domain, remainder taken from reference TRBV28 and TRBJ1-3, is DVKVTQSSRYLVKRTGEKVFLECVQDMDHENMFWYRQDPGLGLRLIYFSYDVKMKEKGDIPEGYSVSREKKERFSLILESASTNQTSMYLCASSGLRRAGNTIYFGEGSWLTVV.

This chain connects TRBV5-1 to TRBJ2-3; TRBD2 matches at 13 bases. The V gene's germline CDR1 is SGHRS and CDR2 YFSETQ. The CDR3 is made up of 16 amino acids. V gave up 2 bases and J gave up 3 bases; unmatched junction bases: 3. Written as DNA, the CDR3 is TGCGCCAGCAGCTTTGAGACTAGCGGGAGGACAGATACGCAGTATTTT. Protein: CASSFETSGRTDTQYF.

The V and J genes are TRBV18 and TRBJ2-7, with D hard to call. The CDR3 has 15 residues. The germline CDR1 and CDR2 sequences are KGHSH and LQKENI. Deletions cut 6 bases from V and 4 bases from J, with 19 bases between. CDR3 nucleotide sequence: TGTGCCAGCTCCCTTGGGCGGCCTCCCCTATACGAGCAGTACTTC. Residues: CASSLGRPPLYEQYF. The whole variable domain, remainder taken from reference TRBV18 and TRBJ2-7, is NAGVMQNPRHLVRRRGQEARLRCSPMKGHSHVYWYRQLPEEGLKFMVYLQKENIIDESGMPKERFSAEFPKEGPSILRIQQVVRGDSAAYFCASSLGRPPLYEQYFGPGTRLTVT.

The chain recombines TRBV5-8 with TRBJ1-3, with D unresolved. Germline CDR1 is SGHTS and CDR2 is YDEGEE. V lost 2 bases, J lost 0 bases, and 6 bases lay in between. The CDR3 consists of 14 residues. The CDR3 bases are TGTGCCAGCAGCTTTGCGTACTCTGGAAACACCATATATTTT. It codes for CASSFAYSGNTIYF.

The rearrangement joins TRBV4-3 to TRBJ2-7; 9 bases line up with TRBD1. The CDR3 consists of 15 residues. Germline loops: CDR1 LGHNA, CDR2 YSLEER. V trimming: 4 bases; J trimming: 5 bases; junction bases outside the gene matches: 9. In nucleotides, the CDR3 is TGCGCCAGCAGCCCCCGTAGGACAGGGGAGCACGAGCAGTACTTC. It specifies CASSPRRTGEHEQYF.

This chain connects TRBV7-3 to TRBJ1-1; 7 bases line up with TRBD1. Germline-derived CDR1 and CDR2 are SGHTA and FQGTGA. The CDR3 runs 16 residues. Trimming took 4 bases from V and 5 from J; bases not matched to a gene: 13. In DNA form, the CDR3 reads TGTGCCAGCAGCTACACCCCGACAGGGCCAAGAACTGAAGCTTTCTTT. Translated, it gives CASSYTPTGPRTEAFF.

This clone was seen once. The V call is TRBV18, the J call TRBJ2-3; maybe TRBD2 (5 bases). The V gene lost 3 bases and the J gene lost 5 bases, with 12 bases spanning the gap. This CDR3 contains 14 residues. Per the germline V gene, CDR1 is KGHSH and CDR2 is LQKENI. The CDR3: CASSPDRAGDTQYF. The CDR3 nucleotides read TGTGCCAGCTCACCTGACCGGGCGGGAGATACGCAGTATTTT.

This sequence joins TRBV7-2 and TRBJ2-7; D is unclear. CDR1 is SGHTA and CDR2 is FQGNSA in the germline V gene. Trimming stripped 5 bases from V and 3 bases from J, with 14 bases between. The CDR3 spans 14 residues. The CDR3: CASSPPPTLYEQYF. CDR3 sequence (DNA): TGTGCCAGCAGCCCACCCCCTACCCTCTACGAGCAGTACTTC.

The chain combines TRBV11-3 with TRBJ2-1, with 8 bases that match TRBD2. The V and J ends lost 4 bases and 6 bases, in that order; junction bases with no gene match: 11. Germline V gene sequence: CDR1 SGHNT, CDR2 YENEEA. This CDR3 is 16 amino acids long. The CDR3 DNA is TGTGCCAGCAGCTCGGGGTTGGGACTAGGTTCCAATGAGCAGTTCTTC. Protein: CASSSGLGLGSNEQFF.